This TCR beta chain was retrieved from a study of blood T cell repertoires in COVID-19. Study at large: The United States, Italy and Spain supplied acute and convalescent COVID-19 samples. T cells, B-cell-depleted T cells, or PBMCs provided the cDNA or gDNA that served as material.

V lost 6 bases to trimming and J lost 6 bases, with 8 bases between them. The CDR3 extends over 11 amino acids. Germline V gene sequence: CDR1 SGHVS, CDR2 FQNEAQ. It was during active infection that Seattle patients were enrolled and then longitudinally followed. The table came from immunoSEQ multiplex PCR; TCRdb's copy has only in-frame clones and leaves some out. The sample holds over 100,000 clones, more than 75% seen once. The chain is built from TRBV7-8 and TRBJ1-1; tentative D call: TRBD1 (5 bases). This clonotype was obtained from an older woman with COVID-19, enrolled during active disease. Source material: peripheral blood. CDR3 DNA sequence: TGTGCCAGCAGTTGGGGGGCTGAAGCTTTCTTT. It translates to CASSWGAEAFF.